The T cell receptor (beta chain) described here comes from a study of blood T cell repertoires in COVID-19. The V gene lost 6 bases and the J gene lost 6 bases, with 14 bases spanning the gap. The CDR3 runs to 13 residues. Germline V gives CDR1 MNHEY, CDR2 SVGAGI. Clones were read by immunoSEQ multiplex PCR, and TCRdb kept only the in-frame ones, dropping some. The sample holds 150,000 to 160,000 clones, roughly nine tenths seen once. This receptor was obtained from a woman in her 70s with acute or convalescent COVID-19. The chain is built from TRBV6-5 and TRBJ1-2, with D tentatively TRBD1 (6 bases). The sample consisted of peripheral blood. The CDR3 here is CASRRDTTDGYTF. The CDR3, as DNA: TGTGCCAGCAGGAGGGACACGACAGATGGCTACACCTTC.